This passage covers 18 T cell receptor beta chains from one sample sequenced in a study of T-cell memory formation after mild COVID-19. MiXCR was run by TCRdb on the 5' RACE reads, yielding one entry per CDR3 protein. The table shows about 310,000 distinct CDR3 sequences, with less than 20% occurring only once. Sequencing was performed on PBMCs or a T cell subset sorted from them (not recorded which). These receptors all come from a man younger than 35 who had mild COVID-19 (a few samples of this study predate the infection). Cell type and time point are not known.

This chain uses TRBV7-9 with TRBJ1-5, with 9 positions matching TRBD1. The CDR3 consists of 15 residues. Germline CDR1 SEHNR, CDR2 FQNEAQ (reference sequence). The V and J ends lost 0 bases and 7 bases, in that order; junction bases with no gene match: 4. CDR3 in DNA: TGTGCCAGCAGCTTAGCGGACAGGGGTGCCCAGCCCCAGCATTTT. The encoded protein is CASSLADRGAQPQHF.

In its sample, this clonotype was seen a few times. J is TRBJ1-2 and V is TRBV5-6, with a possible D match to TRBD1 (6 bases). CDR3 length: 16 residues. Germline lookup yields CDR1 SGHDT and CDR2 YYEEEE. The V end lost 4 bases, the J end lost 0 bases, and 16 bases lay between the germline ends. The CDR3: CASSPFGGEANYGYTF. The CDR3 coding sequence is TGTGCCAGCAGCCCGTTCGGGGGCGAAGCTAACTATGGCTACACCTTC.

The rearrangement uses TRBV6-2 or TRBV6-3 and TRBJ1-1, with D maybe TRBD1 (6 bases). V was cut by 10 bases and J by 2 bases, with 14 bases left in between. Germline V gene data show CDR1 as MNHEY and CDR2 as SVGEGT. The CDR3 runs to 13 residues. The chain's CDR3 is CATTWTVNTEAFF. CDR3 bases: TGTGCCACGACATGGACAGTCAACACTGAAGCTTTCTTT.

This clonotype was counted only a few times. J is TRBJ2-1 and V is TRBV5-6; either TRBD1 or TRBD2 may fit D (5 bases each). Trimming pared 4 bases from V and 6 bases from J, leaving 11 bases between. The CDR3 covers 13 residues. Germline-derived CDR1 and CDR2 are SGHDT and YYEEEE. CDR3 in amino acids: CASSPGTPNEQFF. The CDR3 region has the DNA TGTGCCAGCAGCCCGGGGACCCCCAATGAGCAGTTCTTC.

V usage is TRBV5-6 and J usage is TRBJ1-2; possibly TRBD1 for D (5 bases). The germline V and J ends were trimmed by 0 bases and 0 bases, with 9 bases remaining between them. CDR3 length: 15 amino acids. The germline V gene has CDR1 SGHDT and CDR2 YYEEEE. The chain's CDR3 is CASSLEGEANYGYTF. The CDR3 DNA is TGTGCCAGCAGCTTGGAAGGGGAAGCTAACTATGGCTACACCTTC.

This clonotype occurred many times. The V and J genes are TRBV19 and TRBJ2-3; 11 nucleotides agree with TRBD2. J gave up 2 bases and V 5 bases, and 3 bases lay outside the gene matches. CDR1 is LNHDA and CDR2 is SQIVND in the germline V gene (reference sequence). The CDR3 sequence is 15 residues long. The CDR3 spells CASSLTSGDTDTQYF. The CDR3 region has the DNA TGTGCCAGTAGTTTGACTAGCGGGGACACAGATACGCAGTATTTT.

The chain's CDR3 is CASSGREETQYF. The CDR3 nucleotides are TGCGCCAGCAGCGGCAGGGAGGAGACCCAGTACTTC. The chain is built from TRBV5-1 and TRBJ2-5; D may correspond to TRBD1 or TRBD2 (5 bases each). CDR1 is SGHRS, CDR2 YFSETQ, per germline. V was pared by 4 bases and J by 5 bases, with 9 bases between. This CDR3 is 12 amino acids long.

The chain recombines TRBV4-1 with TRBJ2-3; 7 positions agree with TRBD2. This CDR3 spans 17 amino acids. CDR1 and CDR2 from the germline V gene are MGHRA and YSYEKL. The J segment lost 1 base and the V segment lost 4 bases, leaving 11 bases of the junction unmatched. The CDR3 region has the DNA TGCGCCAGCAGCCTCGGGGGAGGGTTTGGGGGCACAGATACGCAGTATTTT. Its translation: CASSLGGGFGGTDTQYF.

This clonotype was seen only a few times. The chain combines TRBV24-1 with TRBJ2-1; 9 bases agree with TRBD1. This CDR3 comprises 14 residues. CDR1 KGHDR and CDR2 SFDVKD come from the germline V gene. Unmatched junction bases numbered 3, after V lost 7 bases and J lost 3 bases. In DNA, the CDR3 is TGTGCCACCAGGACAGGGGGTAACTACAATGAGCAGTTCTTC. It is translated as CATRTGGNYNEQFF.

This clonotype was recorded a few times. This chain joins TRBV5-1 and TRBJ2-3; D perhaps matches TRBD2 (6 bases). Germline V gene data show CDR1 as SGHRS and CDR2 as YFSETQ. The CDR3 extends over 15 amino acids. V shed 2 bases and J shed 4 bases, with 14 bases lying between them. Written as DNA, the CDR3 is TGCGCCAGCAGCTTCGGAGGGTCGGGGGCAGATACGCAGTATTTT. It specifies CASSFGGSGADTQYF.

This clonotype has just a few counts. The chain uses TRBV2 and TRBJ2-1, with D perhaps matching TRBD1 (5 bases). The CDR3 has 14 residues. Germline V gives CDR1 SNHLY, CDR2 FYNNEI. V lost 3 bases to trimming and J lost 7 bases, with 13 bases between them. The CDR3 sequence: CASSEAGLRNEQFF. Here the CDR3 DNA reads TGTGCCAGCAGTGAGGCAGGGTTGCGGAATGAGCAGTTCTTC.

This chain joins TRBV7-2 and TRBJ2-7, with 8 bases lining up with TRBD2. CDR3 size: 14 residues. Trimming took 4 bases from V and 6 from J; bases not matched to a gene: 8. Per germline, CDR1 SGHTA and CDR2 FQGNSA. The CDR3: CASSSGGGIVEQYV. For the CDR3, the DNA is TGTGCCAGCAGCTCCGGGGGGGGCATCGTCGAGCAGTACGTC.

This clonotype has just a few counts. The V call is TRBV7-8, the J call TRBJ2-7, with 9 nucleotides matching TRBD1. The CDR3 spans 15 residues. V lost 5 bases, J lost 5 bases, and 10 bases stayed unmatched. Looked up from germline, CDR1 is SGHVS and CDR2 is FQNEAQ. Here the CDR3 DNA reads TGTGCCAGCAGCGTTCAGGTGGGACAGGGCCACGAGCAGTACGTC. Protein sequence: CASSVQVGQGHEQYV.

The J gene is TRBJ1-6, the V gene TRBV7-8; 10 bases fit TRBD1. This CDR3 has 14 residues. After removal of 8 bases from V and 9 bases from J, the junction contained 7 bases not matched to a gene. Germline lookup yields CDR1 SGHVS and CDR2 FQNEAQ. CDR3 amino acids: CASGPGTGASPLHF. The CDR3 nucleotides read TGTGCCAGCGGACCGGGGACAGGGGCTTCACCCCTCCACTTT.

The V and J genes are TRBV12-3 or TRBV12-4 and TRBJ1-1, with 8 bases that match TRBD1. The V segment lost 6 bases and the J segment 3 bases; nucleotides outside the gene matches: 6. The CDR3 runs 14 residues. The CDR3 protein is CASSPGQAYTEAFF. CDR3 sequence (DNA): TGTGCCAGCAGCCCGGGACAGGCGTACACTGAAGCTTTCTTT.

The CDR3 DNA follows: TGTGCCAGCAGCATGCCCGGGACTCTTCCCCGCACAAGCTCCTACAATGAGCAGTTCTTC. Amino acid sequence: CASSMPGTLPRTSSYNEQFF. V usage is TRBV5-4 and J usage is TRBJ2-1; D is perhaps TRBD2 (6 bases). CDR3 length: 20 amino acids. V was pared by 4 bases and J by 0 bases, with 26 bases between. Germline values: CDR1 SGHNT, CDR2 YYREEE (reference sequence).

This clonotype showed up many times. As DNA, the CDR3 is TGTGCCAGCACAGGTTTTCATGAGCAGTTCTTC. Residues: CASTGFHEQFF. This chain joins TRBV6-1 and TRBJ2-1; no reliable D call. The V end was cut by 7 bases, the J end by 8 bases, with 9 bases between. Germline loops: CDR1 MNHNS, CDR2 SASEGT. The CDR3 totals 11 residues.

The table lists this clonotype with many counts. J is TRBJ2-2 and V is TRBV4-1; D uncertain. Trimming took 3 bases from V and 3 from J, leaving 5 bases between them. The germline CDR1 and CDR2 sequences are MGHRA and YSYEKL. This CDR3 region has 13 residues. The CDR3 reads CASSQAYTGELFF. In DNA form, the CDR3 reads TGCGCCAGCAGCCAGGCCTACACCGGGGAGCTGTTTTTT.